This T cell receptor beta chain was captured in a study of shared T cell receptors in the human thymus. TCRdb keeps only in-frame clones here, not all; method: immunoSEQ multiplex PCR. In the table there are approximately 580,000 clones, around 78% of which are singletons. This clone was observed a handful of times. The CDR3 has 14 residues. CDR1 MGHRA and CDR2 YSYEKL come from the germline V gene. V lost 6 bases to trimming and J lost 6 bases, with 15 bases between them. The same sample was also used in a study of human thymus T cells. From that second work: Thymus tissue was removed during corrective cardiac surgery. Thymic and blood repertoires showed apparently biased V and J gene usage.

The chain joins TRBV4-1 to TRBJ1-5; tentative D call: TRBD1 (6 bases). The source material was thymocytes. The clonotype comes from a boy under three years old with a congenital heart defect. The CDR3 loop is CASRLQGIGQPQHF. The CDR3, as DNA: TGCGCCAGCAGGCTACAGGGAATTGGTCAGCCCCAGCATTTT.